Listed here are 27 T cell receptor beta chains from one sample, sequenced in a study of cytomegalovirus exposure and HLA in healthy donors. Sequencing used immunoSEQ multiplex PCR; TCRdb keeps in-frame clones, though not all of them. Of 200,000 or so clones detected, 90% to 95% appear once; the ten largest clones hold 1% to 1.2%. The sequencing input was PBMCs. All receptors derive from a woman under 30 in good health and CMV-seronegative.

This clone has only one observation. The rearrangement uses TRBV19 and TRBJ2-3, with 7 bases lining up with TRBD2. The V segment lost 4 bases and the J segment 14 bases; nucleotides outside the gene matches: 9. The CDR3 extends over 12 amino acids. Germline assignment: CDR1 LNHDA and CDR2 SQIVND (reference sequence). The CDR3 nucleotides read TGTGCCAGTAGTACGCCTCGGCGGGAGTGGTATTTT. Protein sequence: CASSTPRREWYF. The whole variable domain, filled in from reference TRBV19 and TRBJ2-3, reads DGGITQSPKYLFRKEGQNVTLSCEQNLNHDAMYWYRQDPGQGLRLIYYSQIVNDFQKGDIAEGYSVSREKKESFPLTVTSAQKNPTAFYLCASSTPRREWYFGPGTRLTVL.

This rearrangement joins TRBV6-5 to TRBJ2-5; 7 bases are a match to TRBD1. The CDR3 totals 15 residues. Germline V gene sequence: CDR1 MNHEY, CDR2 SVGAGI. V was clipped by 2 bases and J by 0 bases; unmatched bases: 3. CDR3 bases: TGTGCCAGCAGTTACGGGACAGCCTACCAAGAGACCCAGTACTTC. Amino acids: CASSYGTAYQETQYF.

V usage is TRBV2 and J usage is TRBJ1-2; 7 nucleotides agree with TRBD1. Trimming took 2 bases from V and 7 from J; bases not matched to a gene: 16. Germline V gene data show CDR1 as SNHLY and CDR2 as FYNNEI. The CDR3 runs 17 residues. The CDR3 here is CASSESPRVTGAVGYTF. CDR3 DNA sequence: TGTGCCAGCAGTGAAAGCCCCCGAGTTACAGGGGCGGTTGGCTACACCTTC. The full variable domain, its missing parts supplied by reference TRBV2 and TRBJ1-2, is EPEVTQTPSHQVTQMGQEVILRCVPISNHLYFYWYRQILGQKVEFLVSFYNNEISEKSEIFDDQFSVERPDGSNFTLKIRSTKLEDSAMYFCASSESPRVTGAVGYTFGSGTRLTVV.

J is TRBJ2-3 and V is TRBV5-1, with TRBD2 identical over 13 bases. This CDR3 spans 18 amino acids. J lost 5 bases, V lost 4 bases, and 13 bases had no gene match. From germline, CDR1 is SGHRS and CDR2 YFSETQ. For the CDR3, the DNA is TGCGCCAGCAGCAGGGGAACGGGTAGGACTAGCGGGGGAGATACGCAGTATTTT. It codes for CASSRGTGRTSGGDTQYF.

V gene TRBV28 combines with J gene TRBJ1-1; D gene uncertain. The germline V and J ends were trimmed by 1 base and 2 bases, with 11 bases remaining between them. In germline, CDR1 is MDHEN, CDR2 SYDVKM. This CDR3 region has 15 residues. The DNA of the CDR3 is TGTGCCAGCAGTTTATCCGGAGTAATCAACACTGAAGCTTTCTTT. It is translated as CASSLSGVINTEAFF.

The chain is built from TRBV7-6 and TRBJ2-5, with 14 nucleotides matching TRBD2. V gave up 1 base and J gave up 2 bases; unmatched junction bases: 6. CDR1 is SGHVS, CDR2 FNYEAQ, per germline. This CDR3 has 18 amino acids. In nucleotides, the CDR3 is TGTGCCAGCAGCTTAGGACTAGCGGGAGGGCCGGGGCAAGAGACCCAGTACTTC. This gives the protein CASSLGLAGGPGQETQYF.

The rearrangement uses TRBV5-1 and TRBJ1-2; 12 bases map to TRBD1. The junction had 12 bases not matched to a gene; V was cut back by 8 bases and J by 7 bases. The CDR3 sequence is 15 residues long. The germline V gene has CDR1 SGHRS and CDR2 YFSETQ. The CDR3 DNA reads TGCGCCAGTAAAGCCGGGACAGGGGGCACAGGTGGCTACACCTTC. Residues: CASKAGTGGTGGYTF.

J is TRBJ2-7 and V is TRBV6-1, with D possibly matching TRBD2 (6 bases). CDR1 MNHNS and CDR2 SASEGT come from the germline V gene. Trimming cost V 8 bases and J 1 base, with 15 bases left between them. This CDR3 has 14 residues. CDR3 in DNA: TGTGCCAGCTTTAAAGGGGCGGGATCCTACGAGCAGTACTTC. As protein: CASFKGAGSYEQYF.

This chain connects TRBV6-1 to TRBJ1-4; D gene unclear. Germline CDR1 MNHNS, CDR2 SASEGT. Trimming pared 10 bases from V and 6 bases from J, leaving 18 bases between. CDR3 length: 14 residues. The chain's CDR3 is CATERRSLDEKLFF. For the CDR3, the DNA is TGTGCCACCGAGAGGAGGTCATTGGATGAAAAACTGTTTTTT.

The rearrangement uses TRBV5-1 and TRBJ1-1; D remains ambiguous. CDR3 size: 13 residues. Germline CDR1 is SGHRS and CDR2 is YFSETQ. Trimming cost V 2 bases and J 4 bases, with 9 bases left between them. The CDR3 coding sequence is TGCGCCAGCAGCTTAACTGGTCTCACTGAAGCTTTCTTT. The encoded protein is CASSLTGLTEAFF. Supplemented by reference TRBV5-1 and TRBJ1-1, the full variable domain reads KAGVTQTPRYLIKTRGQQVTLSCSPISGHRSVSWYQQTPGQGLQFLFEYFSETQRNKGNFPGRFSGRQFSNSRSEMNVSTLELGDSALYLCASSLTGLTEAFFGQGTRLTVV.

V is TRBV19 and J is TRBJ2-5; 7 bases fit TRBD2. Per germline, CDR1 LNHDA and CDR2 SQIVND (reference sequence). With V trimmed by 4 bases and J by 5 bases, 16 bases remained unmatched. The CDR3 is made up of 17 amino acids. The CDR3 DNA sequence: TGTGCCAGTAGTAGGGCCCGGCGAGGGAGGGCCTCGGAGACCCAGTACTTC. It is translated as CASSRARRGRASETQYF.

The rearrangement links TRBV13 to TRBJ2-7; perhaps TRBD2 as D (7 bases). The germline V and J ends were trimmed by 3 bases and 4 bases, with 22 bases remaining between them. Per the germline V gene, CDR1 is PRHDT and CDR2 is FYEKMQ (reference sequence). The length of the CDR3 is 17 residues. CDR3 residues: CASSFSKGEGRPYEQYF. CDR3 nucleotide sequence: TGTGCCAGCAGCTTCAGTAAGGGGGAGGGCCGCCCATACGAGCAGTACTTC.

The V call is TRBV29-1, the J call TRBJ2-7; 11 bases line up with TRBD2. Per germline, CDR1 SQVTM and CDR2 ANQGSEA. The CDR3 has 15 amino acids. The V gene end was trimmed by 7 bases and the J gene end by 5 bases; junction bases not matched to a gene: 13. CDR3 region: CSGGPASGRFDEQYF. CDR3 in DNA: TGCAGCGGTGGACCGGCTAGCGGGAGGTTTGACGAGCAGTACTTC.

The rearrangement uses TRBV5-1 and TRBJ1-2; D gene unclear. Trimming removed 0 bases from V and 0 bases from J, with 9 bases in between. The length of the CDR3 is 15 residues. Germline lookup yields CDR1 SGHRS and CDR2 YFSETQ. The CDR3 DNA sequence: TGCGCCAGCAGCTTGGGCGTGAGGTCTAACTATGGCTACACCTTC. Its protein is CASSLGVRSNYGYTF.

V is TRBV6-6 and J is TRBJ2-1; D remains unclear. Germline V CDR1 and CDR2: MNHNY, SVGAGI (reference sequence). Between the trimmed V and J ends, which lost 7 bases and 0 bases, there was a span of 16 bases. The CDR3 is made up of 16 amino acids. The CDR3 protein is CASKGDFKSSYNEQFF. The CDR3 DNA follows: TGTGCCAGCAAAGGAGACTTTAAGAGCTCCTACAATGAGCAGTTCTTC.

The V call is TRBV18, the J call TRBJ2-1; 9 positions agree with TRBD2. Germline trimming cut 5 bases from V and 0 bases from J; bases unmatched to any gene: 8. The CDR3 sequence is 17 residues long. Looked up from germline, CDR1 is KGHSH and CDR2 is LQKENI. This chain's CDR3 is CASSSQNSGGSYNEQFF. CDR3 DNA: TGTGCCAGCTCATCCCAGAATAGCGGGGGCTCCTACAATGAGCAGTTCTTC.

The rearrangement joins TRBV11-3 to TRBJ2-1; D unresolved. The germline gives CDR1 SGHNT, CDR2 YENEEA. The CDR3 has 16 residues. Trimming left V 5 bases short and J 0 bases short, with 14 bases between. The CDR3 loop is CASSRSLSSSYNEQFF. CDR3 DNA sequence: TGTGCCAGCAGCCGTTCCCTTTCTAGCTCCTACAATGAGCAGTTCTTC. Full variable domain (missing parts from reference TRBV11-3 and TRBJ2-1): EAGVVQSPRYKIIEKKQPVAFWCNPISGHNTLYWYLQNLGQGPELLIRYENEEAVDDSQLPKDRFSAERLKGVDSTLKIQPAELGDSAVYLCASSRSLSSSYNEQFFGPGTRLTVL.

The CDR3 nucleotides read TGTGCTAGTGGTTTGACTAGCGGGAGAACGGTCCTTCAGTTCTTC. Amino acid sequence: CASGLTSGRTVLQFF. V gene TRBV12-5 combines with J gene TRBJ2-1; 11 positions match TRBD2. CDR3 length: 15 residues. V lost 2 bases, J lost 13 bases, and 10 bases stayed unmatched. Per the germline V gene, CDR1 is LGHNT and CDR2 is FRNRAP.

The gene calls are TRBV13 and TRBJ1-5; no reliable D call. Germline values: CDR1 PRHDT, CDR2 FYEKMQ (reference sequence). V was trimmed by 8 bases and J by 7 bases, leaving 12 bases between them. This CDR3 is 12 amino acids long. The DNA of the CDR3 is TGTGCCAGCGACATACCTAAACAGCCCCAGCATTTT. Translated: CASDIPKQPQHF.

This chain connects TRBV29-1 to TRBJ2-7, with D perhaps matching TRBD2 (7 bases). V lost 6 bases and J 1 base, leaving 19 bases between the germline ends. Per the germline V gene, CDR1 is SQVTM and CDR2 is ANQGSEA. The CDR3 is 15 amino acids. The CDR3 spells CSVDFERDTSYEQYF. The CDR3, as DNA: TGCAGCGTCGATTTTGAGCGGGACACGTCCTACGAGCAGTACTTC.

The J gene is TRBJ1-5, the V gene TRBV16; D call uncertain. CDR3 length: 14 residues. Between the trimmed V and J ends, which lost 4 bases and 0 bases, there was a span of 7 bases. Germline-derived CDR1 and CDR2 are KGHSY and FQNENV. CDR3 region: CASSPAGSNQPQHF. The CDR3 DNA follows: TGTGCCAGCAGCCCCGCCGGTAGCAATCAGCCCCAGCATTTT.

The V and J genes are TRBV13 and TRBJ2-1, with D maybe TRBD1 (6 bases). Germline CDR1 PRHDT, CDR2 FYEKMQ (reference sequence). The CDR3 runs 15 residues. The germline V and J ends were trimmed by 0 bases and 11 bases, with 17 bases remaining between them. Here the CDR3 reads CASSLGRGRLGKQFF. The CDR3 region has the DNA TGTGCCAGCAGCTTAGGCAGGGGCAGGCTCGGTAAGCAGTTCTTC. Full variable domain (outside the CDR3, taken from reference TRBV13 and TRBJ2-1): AAGVIQSPRHLIKEKRETATLKCYPIPRHDTVYWYQQGPGQDPQFLISFYEKMQSDKGSIPDRFSAQQFSDYHSELNMSSLELGDSALYFCASSLGRGRLGKQFFGPGTRLTVL.

The chain couples TRBV15 to TRBJ2-1; 8 positions agree with TRBD1. The germline V gene encodes CDR1 LNHNV and CDR2 YYDKDF (reference sequence). This CDR3 region has 16 residues. Trimming took 2 bases from V and 5 from J; bases not matched to a gene: 8. The CDR3 region has the DNA TGTGCCACCAGCAGATCGGGGACAGGTAGGCACAATGAGCAGTTCTTC. This codes for CATSRSGTGRHNEQFF.

The CDR3 sequence: CASSKTGFSLGANVLTF. CDR3 nucleotides: TGTGCCAGCAGTAAGACAGGTTTTTCTCTCGGGGCCAACGTCCTGACTTTC. The rearrangement joins TRBV27 to TRBJ2-6, with TRBD1 as a possible D gene (6 bases). V was cut by 5 bases and J by 4 bases, with 18 bases left in between. This CDR3 is built from 17 residues. Per the germline V gene, CDR1 is MNHEY and CDR2 is SMNVEV (reference sequence). The full variable domain, rest sourced from reference TRBV27 and TRBJ2-6, is EAQVTQNPRYLITVTGKKLTVTCSQNMNHEYMSWYRQDPGLGLRQIYYSMNVEVTDKGDVPEGYKVSRKEKRNFPLILESPSPNQTSLYFCASSKTGFSLGANVLTFGAGSRLTVL.

This clone was detected once. The gene calls are TRBV30 and TRBJ1-4; 8 positions agree with TRBD1. V was clipped by 1 base and J by 6 bases; unmatched bases: 4. From germline, CDR1 is GTSNPN and CDR2 SVGIG (reference sequence). The CDR3 has 14 residues. The CDR3 loop is CAWSAGGAYEKLFF. The DNA for the CDR3 is TGTGCCTGGAGTGCAGGGGGCGCTTATGAAAAACTGTTTTTT.

A few counts support this clone. This chain links TRBV25-1 with TRBJ2-7; the match to TRBD2 covers 7 bases. The CDR3 runs 11 residues. Germline CDR1 MGHDK, CDR2 SYGVNS. Trimming removed 11 bases from V and 6 bases from J; junction bases left unmatched: 7. The CDR3 sequence: CASWGGIEQYF. The CDR3 DNA reads as TGTGCCTCCTGGGGGGGGATCGAGCAGTACTTC.

The table lists this clone with a few counts. The gene calls are TRBV5-3 and TRBJ2-2, with TRBD2 identical over 11 bases. TRBV5-3 is labeled an ORF, and its function is uncertain. The CDR3 consists of 15 residues. V lost 6 bases and J lost 6; bases outside the gene matches: 7. This CDR3 is CARTLAGGLAGELFF. CDR3 DNA sequence: TGTGCCAGAACATTAGCGGGAGGGCTTGCCGGGGAGCTGTTTTTT.